The present TCR beta chain was sequenced within a study of CD8+CD57+ T cells in acquired aplastic anemia. Study details: There were 10 million or so reads, on average, for CD4+ cells from healthy donors.

Trimming shortened V by 3 bases and J by 6 bases, and 3 bases separated the two germline ends. The CDR3 has 10 residues. The germline CDR1 and CDR2 sequences are DFQATT and SNEGSKA (reference sequence). The template for TCR beta VDJ and CDR3 sequence profiling was genomic DNA. TCRdb reanalysed the reads using MiXCR and keeps one entry per CDR3 protein. This table holds about 400,000 distinct CDR3 sequences, 65% to 80% found once. This clonotype was detected ten times or more. The sequenced sample was sorted CD4+, CD8+, or CD8+CD57+ T cells (not recorded which) from PBMCs. The receptor comes from a human donor in good health, serving as a control. The rearrangement links TRBV20-1 to TRBJ2-1; D ambiguous. The CDR3 DNA follows: TGCAGTGCTAGCGTCAATGAGCAGTTCTTC. Its translation is CSASVNEQFF.